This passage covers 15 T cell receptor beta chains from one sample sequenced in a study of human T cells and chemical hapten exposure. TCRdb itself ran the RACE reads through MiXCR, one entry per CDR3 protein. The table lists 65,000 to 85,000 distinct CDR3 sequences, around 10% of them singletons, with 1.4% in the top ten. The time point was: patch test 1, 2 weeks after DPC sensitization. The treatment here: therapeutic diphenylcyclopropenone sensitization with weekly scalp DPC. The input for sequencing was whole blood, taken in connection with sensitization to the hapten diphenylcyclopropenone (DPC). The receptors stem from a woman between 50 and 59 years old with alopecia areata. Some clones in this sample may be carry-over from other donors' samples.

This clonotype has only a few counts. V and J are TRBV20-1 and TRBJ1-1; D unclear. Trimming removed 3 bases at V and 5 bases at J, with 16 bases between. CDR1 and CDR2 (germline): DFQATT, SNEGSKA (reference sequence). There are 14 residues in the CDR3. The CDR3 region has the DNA TGCAGTGCTAGTAGAGGCCCCCAAGGGACTGAAGCTTTCTTT. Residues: CSASRGPQGTEAFF.

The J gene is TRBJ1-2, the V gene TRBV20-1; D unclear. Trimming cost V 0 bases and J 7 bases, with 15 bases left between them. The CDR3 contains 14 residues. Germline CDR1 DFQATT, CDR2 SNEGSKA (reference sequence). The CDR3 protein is CSARDSGGLSGYTF. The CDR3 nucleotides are TGCAGTGCTAGAGATTCAGGCGGGCTCTCTGGCTACACCTTC.

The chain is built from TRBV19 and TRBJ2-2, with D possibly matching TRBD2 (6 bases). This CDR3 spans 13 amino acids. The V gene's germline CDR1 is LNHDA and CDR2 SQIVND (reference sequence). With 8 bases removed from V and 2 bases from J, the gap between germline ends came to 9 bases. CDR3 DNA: TGTGCCAGTGGGGGACTCAACACCGGGGAGCTGTTTTTT. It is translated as CASGGLNTGELFF.

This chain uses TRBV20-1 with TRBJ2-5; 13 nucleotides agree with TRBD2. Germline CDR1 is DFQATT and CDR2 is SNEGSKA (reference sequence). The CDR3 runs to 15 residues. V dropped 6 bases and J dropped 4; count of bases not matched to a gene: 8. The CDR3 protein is CSAPGLAGMSETQYF. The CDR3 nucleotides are TGCAGTGCGCCGGGACTAGCGGGAATGTCAGAGACCCAGTACTTC.

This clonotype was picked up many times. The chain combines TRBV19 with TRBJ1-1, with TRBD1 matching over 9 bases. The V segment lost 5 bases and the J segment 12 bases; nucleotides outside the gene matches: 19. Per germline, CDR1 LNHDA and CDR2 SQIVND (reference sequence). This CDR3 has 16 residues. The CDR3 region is CASSPLGTGSYQKPFF. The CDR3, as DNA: TGTGCCAGTAGTCCCTTGGGGACAGGGAGTTACCAGAAGCCTTTCTTT.

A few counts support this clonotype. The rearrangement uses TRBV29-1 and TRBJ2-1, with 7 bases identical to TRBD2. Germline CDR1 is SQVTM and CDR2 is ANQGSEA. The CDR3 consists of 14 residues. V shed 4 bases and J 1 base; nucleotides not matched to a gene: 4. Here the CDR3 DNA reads TGCAGCGTTGCGGAGGGAGGGTCCTACAATGAGCAGTTCTTC. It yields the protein CSVAEGGSYNEQFF.

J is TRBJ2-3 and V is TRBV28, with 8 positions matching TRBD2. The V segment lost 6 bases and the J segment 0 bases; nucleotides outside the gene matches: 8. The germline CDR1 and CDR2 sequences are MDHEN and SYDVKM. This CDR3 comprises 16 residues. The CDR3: CASSPSGPTSTDTQYF. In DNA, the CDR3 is TGTGCCAGCAGCCCTAGCGGGCCCACTAGCACAGATACGCAGTATTTT.

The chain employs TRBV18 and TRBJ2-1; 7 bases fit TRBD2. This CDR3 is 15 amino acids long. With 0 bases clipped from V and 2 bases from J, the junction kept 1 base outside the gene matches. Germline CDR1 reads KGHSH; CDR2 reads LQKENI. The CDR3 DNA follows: TGTGCCAGCTCACCACCGGGGGGGGCCTACAATGAGCAGTTCTTC. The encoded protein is CASSPPGGAYNEQFF.

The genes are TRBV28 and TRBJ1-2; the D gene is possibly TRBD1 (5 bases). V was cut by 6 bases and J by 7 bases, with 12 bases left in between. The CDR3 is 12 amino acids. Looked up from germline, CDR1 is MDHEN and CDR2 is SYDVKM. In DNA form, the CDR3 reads TGTGCCAGCAGGAGTAGGGGTATTGGCTACACCTTC. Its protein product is CASRSRGIGYTF.

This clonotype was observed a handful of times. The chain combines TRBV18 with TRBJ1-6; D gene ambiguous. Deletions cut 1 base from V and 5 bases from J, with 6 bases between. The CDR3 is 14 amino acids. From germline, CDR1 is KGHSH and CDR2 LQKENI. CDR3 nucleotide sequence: TGTGCCAGCTCACCACAGGAGAATAATTCACCCCTCCACTTT. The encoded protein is CASSPQENNSPLHF.

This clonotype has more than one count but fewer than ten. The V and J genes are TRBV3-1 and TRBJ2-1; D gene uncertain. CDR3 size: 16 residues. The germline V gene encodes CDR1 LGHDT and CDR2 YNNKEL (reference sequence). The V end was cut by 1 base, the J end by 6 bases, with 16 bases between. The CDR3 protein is CASSQGLGQVGNEQFF. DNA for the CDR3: TGTGCCAGCAGCCAAGGGCTAGGGCAGGTAGGCAATGAGCAGTTCTTC.

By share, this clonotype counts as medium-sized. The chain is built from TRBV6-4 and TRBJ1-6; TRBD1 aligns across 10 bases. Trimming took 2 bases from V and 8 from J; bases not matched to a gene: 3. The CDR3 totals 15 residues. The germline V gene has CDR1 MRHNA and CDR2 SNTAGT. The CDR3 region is CASSDRTGGDSPLHF. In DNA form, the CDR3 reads TGTGCCAGCAGTGACAGGACAGGGGGTGATTCACCCCTCCACTTT.

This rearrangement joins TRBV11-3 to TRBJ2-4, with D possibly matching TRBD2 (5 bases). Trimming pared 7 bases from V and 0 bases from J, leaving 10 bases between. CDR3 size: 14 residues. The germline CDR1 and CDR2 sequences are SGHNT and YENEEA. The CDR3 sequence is CASNGERAKNIQYF. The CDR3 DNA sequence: TGTGCCAGCAATGGGGAGCGAGCCAAAAACATTCAGTACTTC.

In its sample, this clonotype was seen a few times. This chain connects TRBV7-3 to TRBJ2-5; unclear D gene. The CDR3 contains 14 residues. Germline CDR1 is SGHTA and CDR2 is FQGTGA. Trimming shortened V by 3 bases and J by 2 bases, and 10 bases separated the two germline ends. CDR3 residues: CASSLNTEQETQYF. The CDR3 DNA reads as TGTGCCAGCAGCTTGAACACCGAACAAGAGACCCAGTACTTC.

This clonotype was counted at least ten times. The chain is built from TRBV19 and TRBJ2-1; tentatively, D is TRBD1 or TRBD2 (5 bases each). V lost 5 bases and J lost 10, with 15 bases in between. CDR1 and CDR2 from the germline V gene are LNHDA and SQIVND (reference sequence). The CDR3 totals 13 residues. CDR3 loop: CASSPAQGGEQFF. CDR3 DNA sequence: TGTGCCAGTAGTCCAGCCCAGGGCGGGGAGCAGTTCTTC.